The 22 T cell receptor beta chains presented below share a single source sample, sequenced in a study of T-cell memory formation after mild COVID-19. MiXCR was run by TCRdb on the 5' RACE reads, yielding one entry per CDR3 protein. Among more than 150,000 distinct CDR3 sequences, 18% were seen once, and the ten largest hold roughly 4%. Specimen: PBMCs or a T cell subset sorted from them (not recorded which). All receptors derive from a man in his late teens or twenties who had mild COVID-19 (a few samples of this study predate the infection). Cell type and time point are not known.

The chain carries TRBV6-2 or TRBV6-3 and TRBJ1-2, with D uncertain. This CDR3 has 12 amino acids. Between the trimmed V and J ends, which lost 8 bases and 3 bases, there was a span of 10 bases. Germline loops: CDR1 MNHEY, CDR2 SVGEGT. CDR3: CASRLDYYGYTF. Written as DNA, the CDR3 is TGTGCCAGCCGCCTGGACTACTATGGCTACACCTTC.

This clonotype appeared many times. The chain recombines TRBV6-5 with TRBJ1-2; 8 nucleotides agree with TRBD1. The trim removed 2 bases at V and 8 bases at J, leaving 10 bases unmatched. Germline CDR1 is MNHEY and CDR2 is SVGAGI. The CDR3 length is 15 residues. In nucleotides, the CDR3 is TGTGCCAGCAGTTACCCCGCGACAGGGGATGGGGGCTACACCTTC. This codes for CASSYPATGDGGYTF.

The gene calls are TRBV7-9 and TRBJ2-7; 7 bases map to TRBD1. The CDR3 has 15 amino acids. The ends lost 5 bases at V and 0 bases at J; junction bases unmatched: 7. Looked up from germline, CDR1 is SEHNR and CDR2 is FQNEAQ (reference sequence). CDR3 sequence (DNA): TGTGCCAGCAGCGCGGACAGGTCTTTCTCCTACGAGCAGTACGTC. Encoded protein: CASSADRSFSYEQYV.

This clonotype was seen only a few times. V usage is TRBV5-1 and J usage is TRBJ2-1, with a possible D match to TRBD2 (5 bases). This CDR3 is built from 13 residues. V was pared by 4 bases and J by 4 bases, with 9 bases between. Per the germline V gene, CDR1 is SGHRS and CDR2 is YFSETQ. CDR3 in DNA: TGCGCCAGCAGCGTGGACTTATACAATGAGCAGTTCTTC. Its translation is CASSVDLYNEQFF.

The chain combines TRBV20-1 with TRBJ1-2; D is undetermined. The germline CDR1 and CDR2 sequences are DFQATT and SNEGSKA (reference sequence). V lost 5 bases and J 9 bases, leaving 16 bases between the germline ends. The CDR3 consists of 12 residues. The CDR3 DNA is TGCAGTGCTTTTCGGACCCTCCTACGCTACACCTTC. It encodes CSAFRTLLRYTF.

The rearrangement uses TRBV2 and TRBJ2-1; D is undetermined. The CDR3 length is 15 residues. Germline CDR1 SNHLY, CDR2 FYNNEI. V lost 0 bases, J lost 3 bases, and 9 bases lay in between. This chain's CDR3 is CASSEASSLYNEQFF. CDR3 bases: TGTGCCAGCAGTGAAGCTAGCAGCCTCTACAATGAGCAGTTCTTC.

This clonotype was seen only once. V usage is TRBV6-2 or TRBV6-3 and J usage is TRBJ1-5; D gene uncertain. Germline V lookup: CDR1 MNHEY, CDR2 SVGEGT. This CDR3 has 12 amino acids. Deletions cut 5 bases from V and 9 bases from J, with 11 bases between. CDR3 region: CASSGRLRPQHF. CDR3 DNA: TGTGCCAGCAGTGGCCGATTACGGCCCCAGCATTTT.

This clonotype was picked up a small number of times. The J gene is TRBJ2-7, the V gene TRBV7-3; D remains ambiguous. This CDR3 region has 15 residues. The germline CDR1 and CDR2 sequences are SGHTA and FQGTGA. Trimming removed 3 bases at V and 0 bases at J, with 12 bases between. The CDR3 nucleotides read TGTGCCAGCAGCTTCCGACTCCCCTACTCCTACGAGCAGTACGTC. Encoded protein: CASSFRLPYSYEQYV.

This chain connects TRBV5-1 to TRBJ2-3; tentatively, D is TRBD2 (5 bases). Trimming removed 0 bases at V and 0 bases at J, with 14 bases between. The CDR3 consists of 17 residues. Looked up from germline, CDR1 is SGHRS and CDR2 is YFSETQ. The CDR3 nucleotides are TGCGCCAGCAGCTTGGTTAAGCGTGCTAGCAGCACAGATACGCAGTATTTT. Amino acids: CASSLVKRASSTDTQYF.

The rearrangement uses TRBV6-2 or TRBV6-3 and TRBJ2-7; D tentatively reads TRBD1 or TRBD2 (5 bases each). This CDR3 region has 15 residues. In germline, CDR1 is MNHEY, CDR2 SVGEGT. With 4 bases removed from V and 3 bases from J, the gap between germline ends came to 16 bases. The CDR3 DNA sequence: TGTGCCAGCAGTTTCCCCGGGGACGGGGTCTACGAGCAGTACTTC. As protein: CASSFPGDGVYEQYF.

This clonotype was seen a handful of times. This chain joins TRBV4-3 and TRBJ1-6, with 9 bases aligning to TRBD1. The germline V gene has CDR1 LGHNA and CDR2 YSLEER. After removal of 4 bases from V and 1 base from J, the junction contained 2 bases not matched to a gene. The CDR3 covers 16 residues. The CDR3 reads CASSLGTGSYNSPLHF. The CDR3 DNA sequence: TGCGCCAGCAGCCTAGGGACAGGGTCCTATAATTCACCCCTCCACTTT.

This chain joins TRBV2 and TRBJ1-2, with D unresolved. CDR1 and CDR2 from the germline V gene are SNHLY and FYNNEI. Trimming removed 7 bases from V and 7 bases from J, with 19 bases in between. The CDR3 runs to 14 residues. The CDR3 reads CASIVVKVVSGYTF. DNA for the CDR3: TGTGCCAGCATAGTGGTCAAGGTTGTGAGTGGCTACACCTTC.

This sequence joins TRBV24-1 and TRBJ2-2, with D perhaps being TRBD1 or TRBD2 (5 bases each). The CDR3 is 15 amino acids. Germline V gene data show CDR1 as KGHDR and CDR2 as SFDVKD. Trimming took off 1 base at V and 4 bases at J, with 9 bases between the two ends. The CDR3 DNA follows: TGTGCCACCAGTGATTTTGGGGGTTCCACCGGGGAGCTGTTTTTT. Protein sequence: CATSDFGGSTGELFF.

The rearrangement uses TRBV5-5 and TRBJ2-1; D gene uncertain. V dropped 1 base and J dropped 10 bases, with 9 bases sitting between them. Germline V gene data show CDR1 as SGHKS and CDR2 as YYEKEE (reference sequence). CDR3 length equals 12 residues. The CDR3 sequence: CASSLIVREQFF. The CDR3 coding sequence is TGTGCCAGCAGCTTGATTGTAAGGGAGCAGTTCTTC.

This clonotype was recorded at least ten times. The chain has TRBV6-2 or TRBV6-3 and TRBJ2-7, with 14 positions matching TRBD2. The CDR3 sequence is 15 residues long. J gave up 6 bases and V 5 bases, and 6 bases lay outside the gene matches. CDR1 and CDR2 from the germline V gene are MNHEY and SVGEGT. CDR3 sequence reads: CASSPGLAGVGEQYV. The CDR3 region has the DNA TGTGCCAGCAGTCCGGGACTAGCGGGGGTAGGCGAGCAGTACGTC.

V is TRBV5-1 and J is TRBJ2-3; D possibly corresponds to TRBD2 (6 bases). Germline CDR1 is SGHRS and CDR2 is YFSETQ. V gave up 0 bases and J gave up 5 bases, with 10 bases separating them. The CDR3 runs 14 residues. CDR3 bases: TGCGCCAGCAGCTTGGGGCGGGGAGGAGATACGCAGTATTTT. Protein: CASSLGRGGDTQYF.

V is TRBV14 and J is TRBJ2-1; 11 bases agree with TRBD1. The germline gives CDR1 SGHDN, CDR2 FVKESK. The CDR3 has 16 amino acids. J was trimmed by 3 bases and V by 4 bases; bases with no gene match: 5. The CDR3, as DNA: TGTGCCAGCAGCCGACGGACAGGGGGCTTCTACAATGAGCAGTTCTTC. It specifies CASSRRTGGFYNEQFF.

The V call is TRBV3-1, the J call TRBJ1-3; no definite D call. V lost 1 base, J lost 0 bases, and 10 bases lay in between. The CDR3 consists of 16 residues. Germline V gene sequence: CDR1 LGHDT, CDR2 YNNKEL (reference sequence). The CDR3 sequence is CASSQAVGISGNTIYF. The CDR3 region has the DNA TGTGCCAGCAGCCAAGCAGTGGGCATCTCTGGAAACACCATATATTTT. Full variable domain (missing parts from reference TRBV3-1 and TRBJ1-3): DTAVSQTPKYLVTQMGNDKSIKCEQNLGHDTMYWYKQDSKKFLKIMFSYNNKELIINETVPNRFSPKSPDKAHLNLHINSLELGDSAVYFCASSQAVGISGNTIYFGEGSWLTVV.

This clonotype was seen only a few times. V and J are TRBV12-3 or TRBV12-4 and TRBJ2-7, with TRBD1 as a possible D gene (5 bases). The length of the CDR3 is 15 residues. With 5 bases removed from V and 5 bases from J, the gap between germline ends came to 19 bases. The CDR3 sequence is CASSAARAGVDEQYV. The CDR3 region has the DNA TGTGCCAGCAGTGCCGCCAGGGCTGGGGTGGACGAGCAGTACGTC.

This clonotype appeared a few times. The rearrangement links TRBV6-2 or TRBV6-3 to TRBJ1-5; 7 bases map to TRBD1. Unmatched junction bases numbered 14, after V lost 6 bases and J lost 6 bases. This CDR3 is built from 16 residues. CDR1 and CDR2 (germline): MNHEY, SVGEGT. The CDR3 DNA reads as TGTGCCAGCAGATACAGGGTTCGCGCAGGGGGTCAGCCCCAGCATTTT. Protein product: CASRYRVRAGGQPQHF.

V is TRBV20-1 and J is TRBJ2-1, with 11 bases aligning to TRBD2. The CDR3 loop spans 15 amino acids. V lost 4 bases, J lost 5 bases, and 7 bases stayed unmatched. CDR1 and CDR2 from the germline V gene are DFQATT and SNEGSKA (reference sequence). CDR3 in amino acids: CSAKDPGLADNEQFF. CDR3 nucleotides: TGCAGTGCTAAAGACCCGGGACTAGCGGACAATGAGCAGTTCTTC.

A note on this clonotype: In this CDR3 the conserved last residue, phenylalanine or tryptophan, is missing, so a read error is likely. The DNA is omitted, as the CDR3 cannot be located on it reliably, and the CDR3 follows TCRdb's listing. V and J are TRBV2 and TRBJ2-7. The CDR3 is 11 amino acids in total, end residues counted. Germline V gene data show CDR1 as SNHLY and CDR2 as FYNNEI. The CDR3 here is CASTLYTTASY.